The rows below give T cell receptor beta chains drawn from one sample of a study of T cell responses to AZD1222 COVID-19 vaccine. Method: immunoSEQ multiplex PCR; TCRdb's copy keeps in-frame clones and lacks some. Of about 73,000 clones listed, approximately 88% are singletons. This material consisted of peripheral blood, taken on day 0 of AZD1222 vaccination. These receptors originate from an adult in good health. Each CDR3 is given with its conserved first and last residue. Each record gives: D gene, V gene, clone size, J gene, CDR3 DNA, CDR3 protein. The D gene is left open where the match is weak. Clone size, where shown, is once, few, many, or a class for clones that have expanded.

D: TRBD1
V: TRBV6-5
size: -
J: TRBJ1-5
DNA: TGTGCCAGCAGTAGGACAGGGGGCGGAGAGCCCCAGCATTTT
CDR3: CASSRTGGGEPQHF

D: -
V: TRBV12-5
size: -
J: TRBJ2-1
DNA: TGTGCTAGTGGTTTGGCCGAATCCTACAATGAGCAGTTCTTC
CDR3: CASGLAESYNEQFF

D: TRBD1
V: TRBV28
size: -
J: TRBJ1-1
DNA: TGTGCCAGCAGTGGGGGACAGGGAGTGTTTGACCCTGAAGCTTTCTTT
CDR3: CASSGGQGVFDPEAFF

D: TRBD1
V: TRBV7-9
size: -
J: TRBJ1-2
DNA: TGTGCCAGCAGCTCCCCGAGCGGTCAGGGGGCGGACTATGGCTACACCTTC
CDR3: CASSSPSGQGADYGYTF

D: -
V: TRBV6-2/TRBV6-3
size: medium-sized
J: TRBJ2-3
DNA: TGTGCCAGCACTTATACTAGCAGCTACACAGATACGCAGTATTTT
CDR3: CASTYTSSYTDTQYF

D: -
V: TRBV3-1/TRBV3-2
size: -
J: TRBJ1-2
DNA: TGTGCCAGCAGCCAAGATCTTCTAGGAAATGGCTACACCTTC
CDR3: CASSQDLLGNGYTF

D: TRBD2
V: TRBV13
size: -
J: TRBJ2-7
DNA: TGTGCCAGCAGCAAGACTAGCGGGATCTCCTACGAGCAGTACTTC
CDR3: CASSKTSGISYEQYF

D: -
V: TRBV29-1
size: -
J: TRBJ2-7
DNA: TGCAGCGTTCTAAGGGATTTCTCCTACGAGCAGTACTTC
CDR3: CSVLRDFSYEQYF

D: -
V: TRBV11-2
size: -
J: TRBJ2-7
DNA: TGTGCCAGCAGACCCACCACAGGGTTCGAGCAGTACTTC
CDR3: CASRPTTGFEQYF

D: TRBD1
V: TRBV7-3
size: -
J: TRBJ2-2
DNA: TGTGCCAGCAGTAGACAGGGGAACACCGGGGAGCTGTTTTTT
CDR3: CASSRQGNTGELFF

D: TRBD2
V: TRBV28
size: once
J: TRBJ2-7
DNA: TGTGCCAGCAGTCCGGACACTAGCGGCCCCTACGAGCAGTACTTC
CDR3: CASSPDTSGPYEQYF

D: -
V: TRBV28
size: -
J: TRBJ1-2
DNA: TGTGCCAGCAGTACGGGTCCCTATGGCTACACCTTC
CDR3: CASSTGPYGYTF

D: -
V: TRBV4-2
size: -
J: TRBJ1-1
DNA: TGTGCCACTGCTGACAGTTCAGGCACTGAAGCTTTCTTT
CDR3: CATADSSGTEAFF

D: TRBD1
V: TRBV6-2/TRBV6-3
size: -
J: TRBJ1-1
DNA: TGTGCCAGCAGTTACGGGACAGCCATAGGGCGTAAGGCTGAAGCTTTCTTT
CDR3: CASSYGTAIGRKAEAFF

D: -
V: TRBV5-1
size: -
J: TRBJ2-5
DNA: TGCGCCAGCAGCCGGACATCCCCGGGAGAAGAGACCCAGTACTTC
CDR3: CASSRTSPGEETQYF

D: -
V: TRBV27
size: -
J: TRBJ2-7
DNA: TGTGCCAGCAGGGATAGCTACGAGCAGTACTTC
CDR3: CASRDSYEQYF

D: -
V: TRBV21-1
size: -
J: TRBJ1-6
DNA: TGTGCCAGCAGCAAGGGAGACTACGGGGCGCCCCTCCACTTT
CDR3: CASSKGDYGAPLHF

D: -
V: TRBV19
size: -
J: TRBJ1-5
DNA: TGTGCCAGTAGTATTTCCCACGATAGCAATCAGCCCCAGCATTTT
CDR3: CASSISHDSNQPQHF

D: -
V: TRBV7-2
size: -
J: TRBJ1-5
DNA: TGTGCCAGCAGCTTAGATGCAGGGAGAAATCAGCCCCAGCATTTT
CDR3: CASSLDAGRNQPQHF

D: -
V: TRBV12-3/TRBV12-4
size: -
J: TRBJ2-7
DNA: TGTGTCAGCACAAAGTTCCCCTACGAGCAGTACTTC
CDR3: CVSTKFPYEQYF

D: -
V: TRBV5-1
size: -
J: TRBJ2-1
DNA: TGCGCCAGCAGGGAGTGGGACTCCTCCTTCTACAATGAGCAGTTCTTC
CDR3: CASREWDSSFYNEQFF

D: -
V: TRBV5-1
size: few
J: TRBJ1-6
DNA: TGCGCCAGCAGAAGTACAGAAACAAATTCACCCCTCCACTTT
CDR3: CASRSTETNSPLHF

D: -
V: TRBV4-1
size: -
J: TRBJ1-2
DNA: TGCGCCAGCAGCCAAGTTTTGGGTACGGCTTATGGCTACACCTTC
CDR3: CASSQVLGTAYGYTF

D: -
V: TRBV5-1
size: -
J: TRBJ2-7
DNA: TGCGCCAGCAGGAGTTCAGGGGGGTCCTACGAGCAGTACTTC
CDR3: CASRSSGGSYEQYF

D: -
V: TRBV5-1
size: -
J: TRBJ2-7
DNA: TGCGCCAGCAGCGCGGAGTGGACCTACGAGCAGTACTTC
CDR3: CASSAEWTYEQYF

D: -
V: TRBV9
size: -
J: TRBJ2-3
DNA: TGTGCCAGCAGCGTACCTATAGGAGCGGGTGGCACAGATACGCAGTATTTT
CDR3: CASSVPIGAGGTDTQYF

D: TRBD2
V: TRBV5-4
size: -
J: TRBJ2-7
DNA: TGTGCCAGCAGCTTACTAGCGGGGTCGGGCTCCTACGAGCAGTACTTC
CDR3: CASSLLAGSGSYEQYF

D: -
V: TRBV28
size: -
J: TRBJ1-5
DNA: TGTGCCAGCAGCCGCGGCGGGGGCCAAAATCAGCCCCAGCATTTT
CDR3: CASSRGGGQNQPQHF

D: -
V: TRBV5-1
size: -
J: TRBJ2-3
DNA: TGCGCCAGCAGCTTGGCGGCAGGCTCTAGCACAGATACGCAGTATTTT
CDR3: CASSLAAGSSTDTQYF

D: TRBD1
V: TRBV6-2/TRBV6-3
size: -
J: TRBJ1-6
DNA: TGTGCCAGCAGTAACAGGGGTGGTTCACCCCTCCACTTT
CDR3: CASSNRGGSPLHF

D: -
V: TRBV9
size: -
J: TRBJ1-1
DNA: TGTGCCAGCAGCGCCCCTTTGGGGAACGCTTTCTTT
CDR3: CASSAPLGNAFF

D: -
V: TRBV21-1
size: once
J: TRBJ1-1
DNA: TGTGCCAGCAGCAAATTATGGGATCAGGATGAAGCTTTCTTT
CDR3: CASSKLWDQDEAFF

D: -
V: TRBV3-1/TRBV3-2
size: -
J: TRBJ1-1
DNA: TGTGCCAGCAGCCAAGAACAGGGAGGTAGGTACACTGAAGCTTTCTTT
CDR3: CASSQEQGGRYTEAFF

D: -
V: TRBV27
size: -
J: TRBJ2-6
DNA: TGTGCCAGCAGTTTGAGGTCAGGGGTCGGGGCCAACGTCCTGACTTTC
CDR3: CASSLRSGVGANVLTF

D: TRBD1
V: TRBV27
size: -
J: TRBJ2-6
DNA: TGTGCCAGCAGTTTATCTATCTTTCGGTTCGGGACAGGGCAGGGCACCCCTGGGGCCAACGTCCTGACTTTC
CDR3: CASSLSIFRFGTGQGTPGANVLTF

D: TRBD1
V: TRBV5-6
size: -
J: TRBJ1-5
DNA: TGTGCCAGCAGCTTGGACAGGGGGGGCAATCAGCCCCAGCATTTT
CDR3: CASSLDRGGNQPQHF

D: TRBD2
V: TRBV7-9
size: once
J: TRBJ2-5
DNA: TGTGCCAGCAGCCCATTTGTAGGACTAGCGGACCCGAGGGGAGAGACCCAGTACTTC
CDR3: CASSPFVGLADPRGETQYF

D: TRBD1
V: TRBV9
size: -
J: TRBJ1-3
DNA: TGTGCCAGCAGCGTAGCCCGGGACAGCCAAACCCTCGTCAGCTCTGGAAACACCATATATTTT
CDR3: CASSVARDSQTLVSSGNTIYF

D: -
V: TRBV28
size: -
J: TRBJ2-4
DNA: TGTGCCAGCAGTTTACGGATAGCCAAAAACATTCAGTACTTC
CDR3: CASSLRIAKNIQYF

D: TRBD1
V: TRBV5-1
size: once
J: TRBJ1-3
DNA: TGCGCCAGCAGCCCACAGGGGCCCTCGGGTGGAAACACCATATATTTT
CDR3: CASSPQGPSGGNTIYF

D: TRBD2
V: TRBV27
size: -
J: TRBJ2-1
DNA: TGTGCCAGCAGTTATGGGACTAGTAGGGCCAATGAGCAGTTCTTC
CDR3: CASSYGTSRANEQFF

D: -
V: TRBV7-6
size: few
J: TRBJ2-6
DNA: TGTGCCAGCAGCCCGGCAGGGACGCTCTTGAACGTCCTGACTTTC
CDR3: CASSPAGTLLNVLTF

D: TRBD2
V: TRBV6-5
size: -
J: TRBJ2-1
DNA: TGTGCCAGCAAACGTAGCGGGAGGGGCAATGAGCAGTTCTTC
CDR3: CASKRSGRGNEQFF

D: -
V: TRBV29-1
size: -
J: TRBJ1-1
DNA: TGCAGCGTTGAAGCTGGACGGTCTGAAGCTTTCTTT
CDR3: CSVEAGRSEAFF

D: TRBD1
V: TRBV10-2
size: -
J: TRBJ2-7
DNA: TGCGCCAGCAGTTCCGGGACAGGGTATCGGGAGCAGTACTTC
CDR3: CASSSGTGYREQYF

D: TRBD1
V: TRBV5-5
size: -
J: TRBJ1-5
DNA: TGTGCCAGCAGCGGAGGGACAGCTCGACAGCCCCAGCATTTT
CDR3: CASSGGTARQPQHF

D: -
V: TRBV7-3
size: -
J: TRBJ2-5
DNA: TGTGCCAGCAGCTTAAACTTGGGATCAGAGACCCAGTACTTC
CDR3: CASSLNLGSETQYF

D: -
V: TRBV2
size: once
J: TRBJ1-1
DNA: TGTGCCAGCAGTGGGGATTTGGGCACTGAAGCTTTCTTT
CDR3: CASSGDLGTEAFF

D: TRBD1
V: TRBV7-9
size: -
J: TRBJ2-2
DNA: TGTGCCAGCAGCTTATGGACAGGGCGGACCGGGGAGCTGTTTTTT
CDR3: CASSLWTGRTGELFF

D: TRBD1
V: TRBV23-1
size: -
J: TRBJ2-7
DNA: TGCGCCAGCAGCGACAGGGGAAACGAGCAGTACTTC
CDR3: CASSDRGNEQYF

D: -
V: TRBV28
size: -
J: TRBJ1-6
DNA: TGTGCCAGCAGCAGTCAGGGTTTTCCTAATTCACCCCTCCACTTT
CDR3: CASSSQGFPNSPLHF

D: -
V: TRBV6-1
size: -
J: TRBJ1-1
DNA: TGTGCCAGCAGTGAATTAGGTATCACTGAAGCTTTCTTT
CDR3: CASSELGITEAFF

D: -
V: TRBV10-3
size: -
J: TRBJ1-2
DNA: TGTGCCATCAGGGGCGGGACTAACTATGGCTACACCTTC
CDR3: CAIRGGTNYGYTF

D: -
V: TRBV5-6
size: once
J: TRBJ2-1
DNA: TGTGCCAGCAGCTTGGTGCCTCTCCCAGAGTCATACAATGAGCAGTTCTTC
CDR3: CASSLVPLPESYNEQFF

D: -
V: TRBV28
size: once
J: TRBJ2-7
DNA: TGTGCCAGCAGTTTATTTGACAGGATAAAAAACGAGCAGTACTTC
CDR3: CASSLFDRIKNEQYF

D: TRBD1
V: TRBV28
size: -
J: TRBJ2-7
DNA: TGTGCCAGCAGTCCTGGGACAGGCCAGTCCTACGAGCAGTACTTC
CDR3: CASSPGTGQSYEQYF

D: -
V: TRBV18
size: -
J: TRBJ1-5
DNA: TGTGCCAGCTCACTAGATTATAGCAATCAGCCCCAGCATTTT
CDR3: CASSLDYSNQPQHF

D: -
V: TRBV29-1
size: -
J: TRBJ1-2
DNA: TGCAGCGTTGAAAATGGCTACACCTTC
CDR3: CSVENGYTF

D: -
V: TRBV25-1
size: -
J: TRBJ2-1
DNA: TGTGCCAGCAGTGGGGGGTGGAGTGAGCAGTTCTTC
CDR3: CASSGGWSEQFF

D: -
V: TRBV27
size: -
J: TRBJ2-3
DNA: TGTGCCAGCAGTCCTGGGGCCCATGGGACAGATACGCAGTATTTT
CDR3: CASSPGAHGTDTQYF